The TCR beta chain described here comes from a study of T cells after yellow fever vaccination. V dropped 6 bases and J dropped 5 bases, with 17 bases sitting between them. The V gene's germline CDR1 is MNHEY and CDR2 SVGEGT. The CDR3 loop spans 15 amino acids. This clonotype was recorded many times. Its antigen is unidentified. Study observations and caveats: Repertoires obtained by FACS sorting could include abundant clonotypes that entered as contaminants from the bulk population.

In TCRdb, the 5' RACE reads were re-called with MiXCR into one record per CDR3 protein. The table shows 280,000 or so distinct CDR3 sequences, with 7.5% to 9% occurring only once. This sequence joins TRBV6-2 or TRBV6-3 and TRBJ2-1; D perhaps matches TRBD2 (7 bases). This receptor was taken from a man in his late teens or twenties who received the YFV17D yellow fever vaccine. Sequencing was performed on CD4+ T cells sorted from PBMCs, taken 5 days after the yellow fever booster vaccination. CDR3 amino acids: CASRASGGAHNEQFF. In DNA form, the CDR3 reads TGTGCCAGCAGGGCATCGGGGGGCGCCCACAATGAGCAGTTCTTC.